The next 5 T cell receptor beta chains were all read from a single sample in a study of shared clonotypes between healthy human individuals. Method: immunoSEQ multiplex PCR; TCRdb's copy keeps in-frame clones and lacks some. The top ten clones hold 0.35% to 0.45% of a sample with 2 million to 3 million clones, 93% of them seen once. Sequencing was performed on naive CD4+ T cells from PBMCs. The subset denotes: CD45RA+ positively selected. The receptors shown here come from a man aged 18 to 30 in good health. Some clones in this sample may be carry-over from other donors' samples.

The V and J genes are TRBV5-1 and TRBJ2-7, with D unresolved. This CDR3 has 18 amino acids. From germline, CDR1 is SGHRS and CDR2 YFSETQ. V was trimmed by 0 bases and J by 0 bases, leaving 19 bases between them. The CDR3 is CASSLDAGVRIYSYEQYF. The CDR3 coding sequence is TGCGCCAGCAGCTTGGATGCTGGGGTCAGAATTTACTCCTACGAGCAGTACTTC.

This sequence joins TRBV29-1 and TRBJ2-6, with TRBD1 as a possible D gene (6 bases). The CDR3 totals 18 residues. The germline CDR1 and CDR2 sequences are SQVTM and ANQGSEA. Trimming shortened V by 5 bases and J by 0 bases, and 20 bases separated the two germline ends. CDR3 sequence reads: CSVSQLAGELSGANVLTF. The CDR3 DNA follows: TGCAGCGTTAGTCAGCTGGCAGGGGAGCTCTCTGGGGCCAACGTCCTGACTTTC.

DNA of the CDR3: TGTGCCAGCAGCTTAGAACTAGCAAGTGAGCAGTTCTTC. Its protein is CASSLELASEQFF. The chain is built from TRBV11-3 and TRBJ2-1; TRBD2 is a possible D gene (6 bases). Trimming took 0 bases from V and 9 from J, leaving 9 bases between them. The CDR3 length is 13 residues. Germline V CDR1 and CDR2: SGHNT, YENEEA.

V and J are TRBV6-6 and TRBJ1-1; weak D call: TRBD1 (5 bases). There are 15 residues in the CDR3. Germline lookup yields CDR1 MNHNY and CDR2 SVGAGI (reference sequence). V lost 4 bases and J lost 3, with 15 bases in between. The CDR3 sequence: CASSSGRRGDTEAFF. Written as DNA, the CDR3 is TGTGCCAGCAGTTCCGGGAGGAGGGGAGACACTGAAGCTTTCTTT.

The chain carries TRBV28 and TRBJ1-2; TRBD1 is a possible D gene (6 bases). The CDR3 spans 15 residues. Germline V gene lookup returns CDR1 MDHEN and CDR2 SYDVKM. The germline V and J ends were trimmed by 7 bases and 1 base, with 16 bases remaining between them. CDR3: CASTPWGAINYGYTF. As DNA, the CDR3 is TGTGCCAGCACCCCTTGGGGGGCGATTAACTATGGCTACACCTTC.